This T cell receptor (beta chain) stems from a study of OX40 agonist ivuxolimab in advanced cancers. Study-level background: Hepatocellular carcinoma, melanoma, renal cell or head and neck cancer occurred in dose-escalation patients.

Method: immunoSEQ multiplex PCR; TCRdb's copy keeps in-frame clones and lacks some. The table records about 12,000 clones, around 84% of them present only once. The CDR3 consists of 12 residues. CDR1 is MNHEY, CDR2 SVGAGI, per germline. Trimming pared 2 bases from V and 7 bases from J, leaving 5 bases between. The rearrangement links TRBV6-5 to TRBJ2-2; either TRBD1 or TRBD2 may supply D (5 bases each). The sample was CD4+ or CD8+ T cells sorted from blood, taken in a trial of the OX40 agonist ivuxolimab. This receptor was taken from an adult with an advanced solid tumor such as melanoma, head and neck, liver or kidney cancer. The CDR3 loop reads CASSYGGGELFF. CDR3 bases: TGTGCCAGCAGTTACGGGGGCGGGGAGCTGTTTTTT.